The present T cell receptor beta chain was sequenced within a study of blood T cell repertoires in COVID-19. Background on the study: Whether acute or convalescent, the COVID-19 samples came from the United States, Italy and Spain. Nucleic acid was either cDNA or gDNA, and it came from T cells, B-cell-depleted T cells, or PBMCs.

Original handling: Estimates of nucleated cell counts were drawn from the amplification of reference gene primers. Profiling relied on immunoSEQ multiplex PCR, and the TCRdb table lists in-frame clones only, not all of them. V, J and clone size are those of that table, while D and trimming were read from the DNA. The data contain approximately 40,000 clones, 90% of them seen just once; the ten biggest clones take up around 5%. This CDR3 is built from 15 residues. Trimming removed 1 base from V and 3 bases from J; junction bases left unmatched: 2. Germline V gives CDR1 LGHNA, CDR2 YNFKEQ. Sequenced sample: peripheral blood. This clonotype was obtained from a human donor in a cohort sampled during active COVID-19. This rearrangement joins TRBV4-2 to TRBJ1-1; 10 bases line up with TRBD1. The CDR3 protein is CASSQADRGYTEAFF. The CDR3 region has the DNA TGTGCCAGCAGCCAAGCGGACAGGGGGTACACTGAAGCTTTCTTT.